The clone carrying this T cell receptor beta chain was recorded a few times. Its antigen is currently unknown. CDR1 and CDR2 (germline): LGHDT, YNNKEL (reference sequence). The CDR3 is 12 amino acids. Trimming took 4 bases from V and 3 from J, leaving 7 bases between them. The source of the sample is a study of blood T cells in healthy people across ages. Primed by a sample-barcoded 5' primer and a J-beta primer mix, a second PCR proceeded for 7 to 11 cycles. TCRdb used MiXCR to reprocess the 5' RACE reads, holding one entry per CDR3 protein. The data show roughly 1,700,000 distinct CDR3 sequences, with 25% to 30% seen just once and about 7.7% held by the top ten. Study-level points and caveats: As age increased, TCR beta diversity per million T cells fell in a roughly linear fashion.

The clonotype comes from a woman in her twenties or thirties in good health. V usage is TRBV3-1 and J usage is TRBJ2-7; D call uncertain. Sequencing used blood. The CDR3 reads CASSLPDYEQYF. The CDR3 nucleotides are TGTGCCAGCAGCCTCCCCGACTACGAGCAGTACTTC.